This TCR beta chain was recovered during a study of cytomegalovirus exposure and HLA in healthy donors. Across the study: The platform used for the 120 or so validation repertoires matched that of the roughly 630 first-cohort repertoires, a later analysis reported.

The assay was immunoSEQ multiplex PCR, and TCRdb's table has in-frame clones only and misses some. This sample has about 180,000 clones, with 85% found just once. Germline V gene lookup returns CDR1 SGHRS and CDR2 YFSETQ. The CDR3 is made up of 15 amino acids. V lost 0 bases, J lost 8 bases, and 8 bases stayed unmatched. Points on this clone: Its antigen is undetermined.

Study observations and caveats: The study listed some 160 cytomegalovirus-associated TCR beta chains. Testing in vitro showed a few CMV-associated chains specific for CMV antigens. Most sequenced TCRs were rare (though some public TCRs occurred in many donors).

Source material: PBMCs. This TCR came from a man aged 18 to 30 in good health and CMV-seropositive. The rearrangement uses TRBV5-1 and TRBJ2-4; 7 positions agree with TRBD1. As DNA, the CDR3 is TGCGCCAGCAGCTTGGCGGGACAGTGGGTCGACATTCAGTACTTC. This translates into CASSLAGQWVDIQYF.